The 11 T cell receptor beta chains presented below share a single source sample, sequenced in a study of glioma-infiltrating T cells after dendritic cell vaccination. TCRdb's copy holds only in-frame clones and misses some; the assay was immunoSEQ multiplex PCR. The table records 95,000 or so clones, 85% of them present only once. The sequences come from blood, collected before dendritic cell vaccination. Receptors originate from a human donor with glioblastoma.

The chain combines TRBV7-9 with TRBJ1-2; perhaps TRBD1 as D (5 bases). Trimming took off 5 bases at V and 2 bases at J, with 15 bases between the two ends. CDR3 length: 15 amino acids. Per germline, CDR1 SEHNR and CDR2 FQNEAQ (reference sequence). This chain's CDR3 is CASSPQGLANYGYTF. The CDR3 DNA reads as TGTGCCAGCAGCCCTCAGGGCCTCGCGAACTATGGCTACACCTTC.

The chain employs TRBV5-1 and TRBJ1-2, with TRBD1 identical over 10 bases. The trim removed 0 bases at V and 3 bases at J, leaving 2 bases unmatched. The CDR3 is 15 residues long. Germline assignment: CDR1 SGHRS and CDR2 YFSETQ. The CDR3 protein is CASSLAGTGDYGYTF. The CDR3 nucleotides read TGCGCCAGCAGCTTGGCCGGGACAGGGGACTATGGCTACACCTTC.

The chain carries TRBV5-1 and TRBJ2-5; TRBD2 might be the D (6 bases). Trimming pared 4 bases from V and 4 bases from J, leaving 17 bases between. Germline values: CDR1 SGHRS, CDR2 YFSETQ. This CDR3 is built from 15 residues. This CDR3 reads CASSPGPRGGETQYF. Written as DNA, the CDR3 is TGCGCCAGCAGCCCTGGACCCCGGGGAGGAGAGACCCAGTACTTC.

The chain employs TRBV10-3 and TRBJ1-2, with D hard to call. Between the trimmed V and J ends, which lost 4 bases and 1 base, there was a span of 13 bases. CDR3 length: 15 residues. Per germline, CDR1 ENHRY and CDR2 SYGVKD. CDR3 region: CAISGRGFVNYGYTF. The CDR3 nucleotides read TGTGCCATCAGTGGCCGAGGGTTCGTTAACTATGGCTACACCTTC.

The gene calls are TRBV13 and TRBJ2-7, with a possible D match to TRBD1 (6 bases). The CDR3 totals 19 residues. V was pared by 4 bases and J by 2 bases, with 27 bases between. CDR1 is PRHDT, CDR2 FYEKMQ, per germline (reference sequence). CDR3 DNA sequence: TGTGCCAGCAGCTCACCCCTCCGGACAGACGAAACCCCCACCTACGAGCAGTACTTC. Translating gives CASSSPLRTDETPTYEQYF.

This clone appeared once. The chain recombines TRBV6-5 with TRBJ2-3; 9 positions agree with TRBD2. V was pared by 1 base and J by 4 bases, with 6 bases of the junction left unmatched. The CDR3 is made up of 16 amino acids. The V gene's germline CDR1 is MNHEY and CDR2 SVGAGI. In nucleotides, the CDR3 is TGTGCCAGCAGTTACTTCCCGCGGGGGGGCGCAGATACGCAGTATTTT. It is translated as CASSYFPRGGADTQYF.

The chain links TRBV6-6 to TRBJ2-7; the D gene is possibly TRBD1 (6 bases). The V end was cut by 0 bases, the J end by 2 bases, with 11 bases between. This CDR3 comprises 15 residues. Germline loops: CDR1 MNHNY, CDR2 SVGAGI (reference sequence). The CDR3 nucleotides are TGTGCCAGCAGTTACTCGCGGACAGCTGCCTACGAGCAGTACTTC. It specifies CASSYSRTAAYEQYF.

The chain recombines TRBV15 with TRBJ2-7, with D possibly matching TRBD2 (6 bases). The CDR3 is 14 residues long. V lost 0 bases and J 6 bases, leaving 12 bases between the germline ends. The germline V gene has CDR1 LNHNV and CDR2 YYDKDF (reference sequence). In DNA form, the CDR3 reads TGTGCCACCAGCAGAGATATTGTGGGAGGCGAGCAGTACTTC. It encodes CATSRDIVGGEQYF.

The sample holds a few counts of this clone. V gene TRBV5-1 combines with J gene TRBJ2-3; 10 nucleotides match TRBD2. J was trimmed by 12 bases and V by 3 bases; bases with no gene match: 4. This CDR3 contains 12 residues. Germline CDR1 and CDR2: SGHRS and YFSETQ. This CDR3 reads CASSSAGGPQYF. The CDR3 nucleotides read TGCGCCAGCAGCTCAGCGGGAGGGCCACAGTATTTT.

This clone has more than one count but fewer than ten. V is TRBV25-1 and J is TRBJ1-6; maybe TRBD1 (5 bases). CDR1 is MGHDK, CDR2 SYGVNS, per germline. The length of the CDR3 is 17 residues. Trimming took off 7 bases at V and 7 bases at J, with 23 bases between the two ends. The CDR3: CASTHNRRGRGNSPLHF. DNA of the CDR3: TGTGCCAGCACCCACAACAGGAGGGGACGAGGCAATTCACCCCTCCACTTT.

CDR3 region: CASSLGAGDTQYF. Written as DNA, the CDR3 is TGTGCCAGCAGCTTAGGTGCGGGAGATACGCAGTATTTT. The chain recombines TRBV7-3 with TRBJ2-3, with D perhaps TRBD2 (5 bases). Trimming removed 2 bases at V and 5 bases at J, with 8 bases between. This CDR3 is built from 13 residues. Germline CDR1 and CDR2: SGHTA and FQGTGA.